What follows describes a single T cell receptor beta chain. Each sorted subset replicate got 200 ng genomic DNA, around 29,000 genomes. Clones were read by immunoSEQ multiplex PCR, and TCRdb kept only the in-frame ones, dropping some. The sample carries some 1.5 million clones, approximately 97% recorded once. The data derive from a study of shared clonotypes between healthy human individuals. The authors divided CD4+ cells into CD45RA+ naive and CD45RA-negative memory subsets. V was pared by 4 bases and J by 0 bases, with 4 bases of the junction left unmatched. Looked up from germline, CDR1 is SGDLS and CDR2 is YYNGEE. There are 15 residues in the CDR3.

The rearrangement uses TRBV9 and TRBJ1-5, with TRBD1 matching over 7 bases. The specimen sequenced was naive CD4+ T cells sorted from blood. The subset: CD45RA+ positively selected. The sequence was obtained from a man aged 25-45 years in good health. The DNA for the CDR3 is TGTGCCAGCAGCCCCGGGACAGATAGCAATCAGCCCCAGCATTTT. This gives the protein CASSPGTDSNQPQHF.